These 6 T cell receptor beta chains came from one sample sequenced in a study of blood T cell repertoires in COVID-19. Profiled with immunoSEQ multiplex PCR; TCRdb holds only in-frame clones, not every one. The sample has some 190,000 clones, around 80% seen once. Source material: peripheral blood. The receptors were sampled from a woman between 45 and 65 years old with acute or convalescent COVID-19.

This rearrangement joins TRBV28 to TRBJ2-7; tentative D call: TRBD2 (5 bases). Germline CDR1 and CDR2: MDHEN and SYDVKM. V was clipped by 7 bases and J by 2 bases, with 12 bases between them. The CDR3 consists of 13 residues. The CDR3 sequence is CASTEGRAYEQYF. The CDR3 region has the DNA TGTGCCAGCACTGAAGGGCGGGCCTACGAGCAGTACTTC.

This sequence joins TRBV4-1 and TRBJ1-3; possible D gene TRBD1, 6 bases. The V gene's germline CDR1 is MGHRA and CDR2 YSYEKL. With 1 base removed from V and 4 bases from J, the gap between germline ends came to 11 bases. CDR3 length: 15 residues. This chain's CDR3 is CASSQVAGAGNTIYF. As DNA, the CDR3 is TGCGCCAGCAGCCAAGTGGCAGGGGCAGGAAACACCATATATTTT.

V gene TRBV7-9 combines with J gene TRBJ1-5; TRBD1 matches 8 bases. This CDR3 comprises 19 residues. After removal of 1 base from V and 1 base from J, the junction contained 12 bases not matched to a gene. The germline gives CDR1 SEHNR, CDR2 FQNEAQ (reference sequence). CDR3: CASSLERAGGVGSNQPQHF. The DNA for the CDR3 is TGTGCCAGCAGCTTAGAGCGGGCAGGGGGCGTTGGAAGCAATCAGCCCCAGCATTTT.

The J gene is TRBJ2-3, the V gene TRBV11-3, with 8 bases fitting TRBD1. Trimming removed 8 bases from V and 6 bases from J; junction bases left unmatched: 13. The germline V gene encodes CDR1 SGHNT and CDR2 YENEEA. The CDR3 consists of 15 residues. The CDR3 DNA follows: TGTGCCAGCTCAAAAAGAACAGGGGGATCGGATACGCAGTATTTT. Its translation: CASSKRTGGSDTQYF.

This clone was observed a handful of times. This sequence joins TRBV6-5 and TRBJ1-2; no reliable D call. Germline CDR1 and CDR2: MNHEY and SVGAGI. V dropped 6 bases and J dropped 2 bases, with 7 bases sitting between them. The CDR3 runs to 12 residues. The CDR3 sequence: CASRQSNYGYTF. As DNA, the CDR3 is TGTGCCAGCAGACAGTCGAACTATGGCTACACCTTC.

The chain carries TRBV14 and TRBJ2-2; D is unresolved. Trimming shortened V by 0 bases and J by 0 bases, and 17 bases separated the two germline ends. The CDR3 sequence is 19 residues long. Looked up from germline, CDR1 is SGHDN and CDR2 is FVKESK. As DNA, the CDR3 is TGTGCCAGCAGCCAAGATCTCGGCGGAGCCCTATCGAACACCGGGGAGCTGTTTTTT. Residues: CASSQDLGGALSNTGELFF.